Presented here are 13 T cell receptor beta chains from one specimen sequenced in a study of T cell repertoires in cytomegalovirus infection. MiXCR, run by TCRdb on the reads, gives a single entry per CDR3 protein. The table records roughly 720,000 distinct CDR3 sequences, about 40% of them present only once. The sample taken for sequencing was PBMCs. All receptors come from a human donor in good health (CMV status not recorded). Some clones in this sample may be carry-over from other donors' samples.

The chain links TRBV15 to TRBJ1-5, with D maybe TRBD1 (5 bases). The CDR3 has 15 residues. The germline gives CDR1 LNHNV, CDR2 YYDKDF (reference sequence). V was trimmed by 3 bases and J by 3 bases, leaving 12 bases between them. The CDR3 DNA follows: TGTGCCACCAGCAGGTACCAGGGATTCAATCAGCCCCAGCATTTT. Its translation: CATSRYQGFNQPQHF.

This clonotype has more than one count but fewer than ten. The rearrangement joins TRBV4-1 to TRBJ1-1; 8 bases are a match to TRBD1. From germline, CDR1 is MGHRA and CDR2 YSYEKL. The CDR3 is made up of 14 amino acids. J was trimmed by 0 bases and V by 10 bases; bases with no gene match: 7. DNA for the CDR3: TGCGCCACAGGACAGGGCAAGATGAACACTGAAGCTTTCTTT. Protein sequence: CATGQGKMNTEAFF.

This clonotype was observed a single time. The CDR3 nucleotides are TGTGCCAGCAGCTCGAACCAGGTATACAATGAGCAGTTCTTC. It encodes CASSSNQVYNEQFF. The V gene is TRBV5-5, the J gene TRBJ2-1; D is undetermined. The germline V gene encodes CDR1 SGHKS and CDR2 YYEKEE (reference sequence). The CDR3 is 14 amino acids. V lost 3 bases to trimming and J lost 4 bases, with 11 bases between them.

V gene TRBV28 combines with J gene TRBJ1-2; 8 positions match TRBD1. This CDR3 contains 13 residues. CDR1 and CDR2 (germline): MDHEN, SYDVKM. Trimming took 5 bases from V and 10 from J; bases not matched to a gene: 9. DNA of the CDR3: TGTGCCAGCAGTGGCCCGGACAGGGAATTCTACACCTTC. It specifies CASSGPDREFYTF.

The chain recombines TRBV28 with TRBJ1-3, with no clear D. V was trimmed by 6 bases and J by 0 bases, leaving 3 bases between them. Germline CDR1 is MDHEN and CDR2 is SYDVKM. The length of the CDR3 is 12 residues. This CDR3 reads CASRVSGNTIYF. The CDR3, as DNA: TGTGCCAGCAGGGTCTCTGGAAACACCATATATTTT.

In its sample, this clonotype was seen a few times. The rearrangement links TRBV10-3 to TRBJ2-7; D might be TRBD1 or TRBD2, each matching 6 bases. Per the germline V gene, CDR1 is ENHRY and CDR2 is SYGVKD. This CDR3 has 12 amino acids. Trimming removed 5 bases at V and 12 bases at J, with 17 bases between. CDR3 residues: CAISKSGEDSYF. The CDR3 nucleotides are TGTGCCATCAGTAAATCAGGGGAGGATTCGTACTTC.

This chain links TRBV2 with TRBJ2-3, with 10 positions matching TRBD2. CDR1 SNHLY and CDR2 FYNNEI come from the germline V gene. With V trimmed by 3 bases and J by 7 bases, 10 bases remained unmatched. The CDR3 has 16 amino acids. The chain's CDR3 is CASSDGERGGRYTQYF. The CDR3 DNA follows: TGTGCCAGCAGTGATGGGGAGCGGGGGGGCCGGTATACGCAGTATTTT.

A remark on this clonotype: At one end, the junction sequence differs from germline, possibly due to a read error. The chain couples TRBV7-2 to TRBJ2-3, with 8 positions matching TRBD2. Germline V lookup: CDR1 SGHTA, CDR2 FQGNSA. The CDR3 runs to 18 residues. CDR3 nucleotides: TGTGCCAGCAGCTTAGTTCGCAGACTAGCGTGGGGCACCGATACGCAGTATTTT. The encoded protein is CASSLVRRLAWGTDTQYF.

J is TRBJ1-2 and V is TRBV12-3 or TRBV12-4; a weak D match, TRBD1 (5 bases). The CDR3 extends over 15 amino acids. V lost 4 bases to trimming and J lost 4 bases, with 16 bases between them. CDR3 coding DNA: TGTGCCAGCAGTTCCACTTCGGGACGGACCTATGGCTACACCTTC. Translation: CASSSTSGRTYGYTF.

This clonotype has only a few counts. The chain combines TRBV7-9 with TRBJ2-2, with 10 bases that match TRBD1. The CDR3 consists of 16 residues. Germline CDR1 is SEHNR and CDR2 is FQNEAQ (reference sequence). The V gene end was trimmed by 4 bases and the J gene end by 0 bases; junction bases not matched to a gene: 2. The CDR3 DNA follows: TGTGCCAGCAGCTGGGACAGGGGCTCGAACACCGGGGAGCTGTTTTTT. It is translated as CASSWDRGSNTGELFF.

CDR3 in DNA: TGCGCCAGCAGTCCGACAGGTACATCCTACGAGCAGTACTTC. This gives the protein CASSPTGTSYEQYF. The V call is TRBV4-1, the J call TRBJ2-7; D is possibly TRBD1 (6 bases). The CDR3 has 14 amino acids. CDR1 is MGHRA and CDR2 is YSYEKL in the germline V gene. Trimming removed 6 bases from V and 1 base from J, with 13 bases in between.

The V gene is TRBV20-1, the J gene TRBJ2-7; D possibly matches TRBD1 or TRBD2 (6 bases each). CDR1 and CDR2 from the germline V gene are DFQATT and SNEGSKA (reference sequence). V was pared by 2 bases and J by 2 bases, with 16 bases between. This CDR3 has 15 amino acids. The CDR3 sequence is CSARHRRGTPYEQYF. In DNA, the CDR3 is TGCAGTGCTAGACATCGCCGCGGGACACCCTACGAGCAGTACTTC.

This clonotype was seen a few times. The rearrangement uses TRBV19 and TRBJ2-1; TRBD2 aligns across 10 bases. V shed 6 bases, J shed 5 bases, and the junction held 7 bases outside the gene matches. The CDR3 loop spans 15 amino acids. The germline gives CDR1 LNHDA, CDR2 SQIVND (reference sequence). For the CDR3, the DNA is TGTGCCAGTAGAGGGACTAGCGTCGGCCACAATGAGCAGTTCTTC. Translated: CASRGTSVGHNEQFF.